The 27 T cell receptor beta chains below all came from one sample that was sequenced in a study of cytomegalovirus exposure and HLA in healthy donors. A multiplex PCR was run with 60 Vbeta primers and 13 Jbeta primers. Method: immunoSEQ multiplex PCR; TCRdb's copy keeps in-frame clones and lacks some. The repertoire holds around 98,000 clones, with more than 60% as singletons. Sequenced: PBMCs. The receptors originated from a man aged 50 to 60 in good health and CMV-seronegative.

This chain joins TRBV30 and TRBJ1-1, with D tentatively TRBD1 (5 bases). The V end was cut by 4 bases, the J end by 5 bases, with 11 bases between. The CDR3 is 12 residues long. The V gene's germline CDR1 is GTSNPN and CDR2 SVGIG (reference sequence). The CDR3 is CAWIQGGTEAFF. In nucleotides, the CDR3 is TGTGCCTGGATTCAGGGAGGGACTGAAGCTTTCTTT. The full variable domain, its missing parts supplied by reference TRBV30 and TRBJ1-1, is SQTIHQWPATLVQPVGSPLSLECTVEGTSNPNLYWYRQAAGRGLQLLFYSVGIGQISSEVPQNLSASRPQDRQFILSSKKLLLSDSGFYLCAWIQGGTEAFFGQGTRLTVV.

The CDR3 DNA is TGTGCCAGCAGCCATACCGAGGGGGCCGGGGAGCTGTTTTTT. This sequence encodes CASSHTEGAGELFF. This chain connects TRBV7-9 to TRBJ2-2, with a weak D call TRBD1 (6 bases). Between the trimmed V and J ends, which lost 5 bases and 6 bases, there was a span of 13 bases. The CDR3 is 14 amino acids. Germline assignment: CDR1 SEHNR and CDR2 FQNEAQ (reference sequence).

The chain is built from TRBV7-9 and TRBJ2-2, with D maybe TRBD2 (5 bases). Germline values: CDR1 SEHNR, CDR2 FQNEAQ (reference sequence). The CDR3 is made up of 15 amino acids. V dropped 5 bases and J dropped 4 bases, with 14 bases sitting between them. The CDR3 is CASSTARGSTGELFF. As DNA, the CDR3 is TGTGCCAGCAGCACAGCTCGGGGAAGCACCGGGGAGCTGTTTTTT.

The chain couples TRBV5-5 to TRBJ1-2; D ambiguous. Germline V CDR1 and CDR2: SGHKS, YYEKEE (reference sequence). The V end lost 4 bases, the J end lost 8 bases, and 15 bases lay between the germline ends. The CDR3 totals 13 residues. The CDR3 nucleotides are TGTGCCAGCAGCCCGAACCCTGACTTCGGCTACACCTTC. This encodes CASSPNPDFGYTF.

The chain has TRBV5-5 and TRBJ1-5; no definite D call. V was cut by 0 bases and J by 0 bases, with 13 bases left in between. Germline CDR1 reads SGHKS; CDR2 reads YYEKEE (reference sequence). The CDR3 runs to 17 residues. The CDR3 here is CASSLDHPEASNQPQHF. CDR3 DNA: TGTGCCAGCAGCTTGGACCACCCAGAGGCTAGCAATCAGCCCCAGCATTTT.

This chain links TRBV28 with TRBJ2-5; 10 bases fit TRBD1. This CDR3 spans 15 amino acids. The germline CDR1 and CDR2 sequences are MDHEN and SYDVKM. V lost 7 bases and J lost 11; bases outside the gene matches: 16. The CDR3 bases are TGTGCCAGCACTGGCCGGGGACAGGGGAGACGGGAGCAGTACTTC. The encoded protein is CASTGRGQGRREQYF. The whole variable domain, remainder taken from reference TRBV28 and TRBJ2-5, is DVKVTQSSRYLVKRTGEKVFLECVQDMDHENMFWYRQDPGLGLRLIYFSYDVKMKEKGDIPEGYSVSREKKERFSLILESASTNQTSMYLCASTGRGQGRREQYFGPGTRLLVL.

For the CDR3, the DNA is TGCGCCAGCAGCCGTGGGATCTCGACTAGCGGGGGTTCCCGTGCAGATACGCAGTATTTT. It translates to CASSRGISTSGGSRADTQYF. J is TRBJ2-3 and V is TRBV4-3, with 12 bases lining up with TRBD2. V dropped 4 bases and J dropped 4; count of bases not matched to a gene: 18. Germline loops: CDR1 LGHNA, CDR2 YSLEER. This CDR3 is 20 amino acids long.

This clone occurred a few times. The V gene is TRBV19, the J gene TRBJ2-6; 7 bases align to TRBD1. V lost 4 bases, J lost 4 bases, and 7 bases stayed unmatched. Germline CDR1 reads LNHDA; CDR2 reads SQIVND (reference sequence). This CDR3 is 16 amino acids long. CDR3 DNA: TGTGCCAGTAGTAGTGACAGGGCTGGCGGGGCCAACGTCCTGACTTTC. Translation: CASSSDRAGGANVLTF.

This clone has more than one count but fewer than ten. The chain has TRBV5-1 and TRBJ1-3; 10 bases are shared with TRBD1. The V gene end was trimmed by 4 bases and the J gene end by 4 bases; junction bases not matched to a gene: 5. The CDR3 length is 15 residues. Germline CDR1 is SGHRS and CDR2 is YFSETQ. The CDR3 DNA sequence: TGCGCCAGCAGCCCGGACAGGGGGAGAGGAAACACCATATATTTT. This codes for CASSPDRGRGNTIYF.

This clone was recorded once. The chain has TRBV5-1 and TRBJ2-2; 11 nucleotides agree with TRBD2. Per germline, CDR1 SGHRS and CDR2 YFSETQ. The CDR3 length is 19 residues. The V segment lost 0 bases and the J segment 1 base; nucleotides outside the gene matches: 8. The CDR3 nucleotides read TGCGCCAGCAGCTTGGTCTTTATAACTAGCGGGAGGAACACCGGGGAGCTGTTTTTT. It translates to CASSLVFITSGRNTGELFF.

The rearrangement links TRBV5-5 to TRBJ2-1, with 14 bases fitting TRBD2. The CDR3 runs to 16 residues. Trimming took 3 bases from V and 9 from J; bases not matched to a gene: 8. Per germline, CDR1 SGHKS and CDR2 YYEKEE (reference sequence). The CDR3 bases are TGTGCCAGCAGCTCGAGACTAGCGGGGGGGCCGGGTGAGCAGTTCTTC. Amino acids: CASSSRLAGGPGEQFF.

This clone was seen a few times. The chain employs TRBV6-1 and TRBJ1-1; 8 bases are a match to TRBD1. V shed 7 bases, J shed 4 bases, and the junction held 11 bases outside the gene matches. This CDR3 has 15 residues. CDR1 is MNHNS and CDR2 is SASEGT in the germline V gene. CDR3: CASIDRGGGGTEAFF. CDR3 nucleotides: TGTGCCAGCATCGACAGGGGAGGTGGTGGCACTGAAGCTTTCTTT.

The rearrangement links TRBV29-1 to TRBJ1-1; no reliable D call. The CDR3 covers 10 residues. Per the germline V gene, CDR1 is SQVTM and CDR2 is ANQGSEA. V was trimmed by 8 bases and J by 2 bases, leaving 6 bases between them. As DNA, the CDR3 is TGCAGCATTCGTAACACTGAAGCTTTCTTT. Translated, it gives CSIRNTEAFF.

This clone has a handful of counts. This chain uses TRBV5-4 with TRBJ1-2, with TRBD1 as a possible D gene (5 bases). V gave up 1 base and J gave up 4 bases, with 11 bases separating them. CDR1 and CDR2 from the germline V gene are SGHNT and YYREEE (reference sequence). The CDR3 loop spans 14 amino acids. The CDR3 nucleotides are TGTGCCAGCAGCTTGTCAGGGAACCTCTATGGCTACACCTTC. Protein sequence: CASSLSGNLYGYTF.

As DNA, the CDR3 is TGTGCCAGCAGTGAAGAATTAGTATCGTTAGATACGCAGTATTTT. Its translation: CASSEELVSLDTQYF. The gene calls are TRBV2 and TRBJ2-3, with D unclear. This CDR3 is 15 amino acids long. Germline CDR1 reads SNHLY; CDR2 reads FYNNEI. Trimming cost V 1 base and J 5 bases, with 13 bases left between them.

The genes are TRBV18 and TRBJ2-7; D unclear. V lost 4 bases and J lost 4, with 11 bases in between. Germline CDR1 KGHSH, CDR2 LQKENI. This CDR3 contains 13 residues. The CDR3 loop reads CASSRPERYEQYF. CDR3 DNA: TGTGCCAGCTCACGGCCAGAGAGGTACGAGCAGTACTTC.

This clone was recorded once. The chain has TRBV27 and TRBJ1-5; tentative D call: TRBD1 (6 bases). V was clipped by 6 bases and J by 7 bases, with 16 bases between them. Germline assignment: CDR1 MNHEY and CDR2 SMNVEV (reference sequence). The CDR3 totals 14 residues. CDR3 DNA sequence: TGTGCCAGCAGGATACAGGGTAACGGGCAGCCCCAGCATTTT. It specifies CASRIQGNGQPQHF.

J is TRBJ2-5 and V is TRBV7-9; the D gene is possibly TRBD2 (6 bases). TRBJ2-7 matches the DNA end more closely, so the J call is doubtful. The germline CDR1 and CDR2 sequences are SEHNR and FQNEAQ (reference sequence). This CDR3 spans 13 amino acids. CDR3 region: CASSLDRGYEQYF. CDR3 sequence (DNA): TGTGCCAGCAGCTTAGACCGGGGGTACGAGCAGTACTTC.

J is TRBJ1-5 and V is TRBV29-1; a possible D gene is TRBD1 (6 bases). Germline V lookup: CDR1 SQVTM, CDR2 ANQGSEA. The V end was cut by 4 bases, the J end by 3 bases, with 7 bases between. This CDR3 spans 12 amino acids. The CDR3 region is CSVGQVNQPQHF. For the CDR3, the DNA is TGCAGCGTTGGACAGGTCAATCAGCCCCAGCATTTT. The whole variable domain, filled in from reference TRBV29-1 and TRBJ1-5, reads SAVISQKPSRDICQRGTSLTIQCQVDSQVTMMFWYRQQPGQSLTLIATANQGSEATYESGFVIDKFPISRPNLTFSTLTVSNMSPEDSSIYLCSVGQVNQPQHFGDGTRLSIL.

This clone is labeled medium-sized. The gene calls are TRBV6-1 and TRBJ1-2; perhaps TRBD1 as D (6 bases). V was shortened by 4 bases and J by 0 bases, with 6 bases between the two germline ends. Looked up from germline, CDR1 is MNHNS and CDR2 is SASEGT. This CDR3 contains 13 residues. CDR3 loop: CASSGTANYGYTF. DNA of the CDR3: TGTGCCAGCAGTGGGACAGCTAACTATGGCTACACCTTC.

The chain is built from TRBV28 and TRBJ2-1, with D tentatively TRBD1 (6 bases). The CDR3 is 18 amino acids. In germline, CDR1 is MDHEN, CDR2 SYDVKM. Deletions cut 1 base from V and 4 bases from J, with 20 bases between. The CDR3 sequence: CASSLSTGLGSVYNEQFF. The CDR3 region has the DNA TGTGCCAGCAGTTTATCCACAGGGCTGGGAAGTGTTTACAATGAGCAGTTCTTC.

The chain recombines TRBV28 with TRBJ2-3; 11 nucleotides line up with TRBD2. Germline V gene sequence: CDR1 MDHEN, CDR2 SYDVKM. Unmatched junction bases numbered 3, after V lost 5 bases and J lost 2 bases. The CDR3 contains 15 residues. The DNA for the CDR3 is TGTGCCAGCAGTCTACTAGCGGGGGACACAGATACGCAGTATTTT. Translation: CASSLLAGDTDTQYF.

About this clone itself: One junction end disagrees with the germline gene, perhaps due to a read error. The gene calls are TRBV7-9 and TRBJ1-4; 7 bases line up with TRBD1. The CDR3 contains 16 residues. CDR1 SEHNR and CDR2 FQNEAQ come from the germline V gene (reference sequence). The CDR3 bases are TGTTCCAGCAGCGGCAGCCAGGGGGCAACTAATGAAAAACTGTTTTTT. Encoded protein: CSSSGSQGATNEKLFF.

This clone was counted once. The V gene is TRBV27, the J gene TRBJ2-2, with unresolved D. This CDR3 has 15 amino acids. V lost 1 base and J lost 6, with 12 bases in between. CDR1 MNHEY and CDR2 SMNVEV come from the germline V gene (reference sequence). Written as DNA, the CDR3 is TGTGCCAGCAGTTTATACATCGGTGAGGCCGGGGAGCTGTTTTTT. This encodes CASSLYIGEAGELFF.

The chain carries TRBV7-2 and TRBJ2-1; TRBD2 agrees at 9 bases. The length of the CDR3 is 16 residues. J was trimmed by 3 bases and V by 2 bases; bases with no gene match: 5. CDR1 and CDR2 (germline): SGHTA, FQGNSA. CDR3 region: CASSLRGAGGYNEQFF. As DNA, the CDR3 is TGTGCCAGCAGCTTAAGGGGAGCGGGGGGCTACAATGAGCAGTTCTTC.

This clone was seen a few times. V and J are TRBV2 and TRBJ2-2; the match to TRBD2 covers 8 bases. V trimming: 7 bases; J trimming: 1 base; junction bases outside the gene matches: 8. The CDR3 is 16 residues long. The germline gives CDR1 SNHLY, CDR2 FYNNEI. Here the CDR3 DNA reads TGTGCCAGCACCCTGGGGGCGGGGGGGAACACCGGGGAGCTGTTTTTT. Encoded protein: CASTLGAGGNTGELFF.

The chain recombines TRBV10-1 with TRBJ1-1; the D gene is possibly TRBD1 (5 bases). CDR1 WNHNN and CDR2 SYGVQD come from the germline V gene (reference sequence). The CDR3 has 13 amino acids. V was trimmed by 3 bases and J by 4 bases, leaving 9 bases between them. The CDR3 DNA reads as TGCGCCAGCAGTGAATCCAGGGCCACTGAAGCTTTCTTT. This gives the protein CASSESRATEAFF.